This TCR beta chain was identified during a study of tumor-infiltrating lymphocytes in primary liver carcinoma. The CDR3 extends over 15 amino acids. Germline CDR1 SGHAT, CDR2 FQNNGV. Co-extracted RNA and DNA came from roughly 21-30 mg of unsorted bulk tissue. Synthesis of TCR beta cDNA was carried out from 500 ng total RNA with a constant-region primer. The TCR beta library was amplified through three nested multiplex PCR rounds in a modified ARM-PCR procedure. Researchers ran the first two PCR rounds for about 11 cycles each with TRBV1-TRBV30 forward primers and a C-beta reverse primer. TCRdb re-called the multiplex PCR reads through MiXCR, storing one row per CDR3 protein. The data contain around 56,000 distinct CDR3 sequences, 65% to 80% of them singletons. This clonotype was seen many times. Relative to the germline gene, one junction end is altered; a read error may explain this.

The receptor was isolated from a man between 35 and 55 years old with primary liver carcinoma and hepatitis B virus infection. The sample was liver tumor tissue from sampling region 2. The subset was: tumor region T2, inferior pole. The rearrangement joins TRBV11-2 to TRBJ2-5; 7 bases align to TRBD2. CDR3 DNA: TGTGCCAGCAGATTAGGGGCTAGCGGACAAGAGACCCAGTACTTC. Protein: CASRLGASGQETQYF.